This paragraph covers one TCR beta chain sequence. What it binds is not known. CDR3 length equals 13 residues. Germline CDR1 reads SGHRS; CDR2 reads YFSETQ. This sample stems from a study of T cells expressing NK-cell markers. Study-wide background: It was sorted CD3+CD56+NKG2C+, CD3+CD56+NKG2C- and CD3+CD56-NKG2C+ T cells that supplied the TCR beta repertoires. General study results and limits: The contribution of dominant NKG2C+ clonotypes to CD8+ T cells in five to seven donors was roughly 1.0-7.5%. Also leading the CD3+CD56-NKG2C+ fraction in a handful of donors were these clonotypes.

TCRdb reworked the 5' RACE reads into one entry per CDR3 protein, no DNA. In all, the sample yields 550,000 to 600,000 distinct CDR3 sequences. This TCR was sampled from a man younger than 30 in good health. This chain uses TRBV5-1 with TRBJ1-1; the D gene TCRdb calls, TRBD1, cannot be checked with no DNA. Sequencing used blood T cells: a sorted CD56 or NKG2C T cell subset, CD4+ or CD8+ T cells, or bulk PBMC T cells (not recorded which). The CDR3 sequence: CASSVDRPTEAFF. Based on the CDR3 plus reference TRBV5-1 and TRBJ1-1, the full variable domain is KAGVTQTPRYLIKTRGQQVTLSCSPISGHRSVSWYQQTPGQGLQFLFEYFSETQRNKGNFPGRFSGRQFSNSRSEMNVSTLELGDSALYLCASSVDRPTEAFFGQGTRLTVV.